This passage covers 22 T cell receptor beta chains from one sample sequenced in a study of shared clonotypes between healthy human individuals. Sequenced by immunoSEQ multiplex PCR; TCRdb stores in-frame clones only, minus some. The table includes fewer than 2.5 million clones, 93% detected once. The source material was naive CD4+ T cells from PBMCs. Subset denoted: CD45RA+ positively selected. These receptors all come from a man aged 18 to 30 in good health. Some clones in this sample may be carry-over from other donors' samples.

The chain links TRBV5-4 to TRBJ2-1; 11 bases fit TRBD2. Unmatched junction bases numbered 10, after V lost 4 bases and J lost 4 bases. This CDR3 is built from 17 residues. In germline, CDR1 is SGHNT, CDR2 YYREEE (reference sequence). CDR3 in amino acids: CASSPIGTSGRYNEQFF. Here the CDR3 DNA reads TGTGCCAGCAGCCCCATCGGGACTAGCGGCAGATACAATGAGCAGTTCTTC.

Note on this clone: The sample holds other DNA sequences that translate to the same CDR3. The chain uses TRBV28 and TRBJ2-1, with D tentatively TRBD1 (6 bases). Germline V gene sequence: CDR1 MDHEN, CDR2 SYDVKM. V lost 3 bases and J 4 bases, leaving 10 bases between the germline ends. The length of the CDR3 is 14 residues. In DNA form, the CDR3 reads TGTGCCAGCAGTTTTAGGGGGTCTTACAATGAGCAGTTCTTC. Translated: CASSFRGSYNEQFF.

In its sample, this clone was seen once. This chain's CDR3 is CASSLSRIAKNIQYF. For the CDR3, the DNA is TGTGCCAGCAGCTTATCCCGTATAGCCAAAAACATTCAGTACTTC. The rearrangement uses TRBV5-6 and TRBJ2-4; D gene uncertain. Trimming took 2 bases from V and 0 from J, leaving 9 bases between them. Looked up from germline, CDR1 is SGHDT and CDR2 is YYEEEE. CDR3 size: 15 residues.

On this clone itself: This specimen includes other DNA sequences encoding the same CDR3. The chain carries TRBV5-1 and TRBJ2-1, with D possibly being TRBD1 or TRBD2 (5 bases each). The CDR3 totals 14 residues. The V end lost 0 bases, the J end lost 6 bases, and 10 bases lay between the germline ends. Germline CDR1 SGHRS, CDR2 YFSETQ. The CDR3 DNA follows: TGCGCCAGCAGCTTGGTCTCAGGGAGCAATGAGCAGTTCTTC. Protein product: CASSLVSGSNEQFF.

The chain combines TRBV28 with TRBJ1-2; D is uncertain. The germline V gene encodes CDR1 MDHEN and CDR2 SYDVKM. Trimming stripped 4 bases from V and 5 bases from J, with 20 bases between. This CDR3 is 16 amino acids long. The CDR3 region has the DNA TGTGCCAGCAGTTCATCTTCCGGCCAGAGGAATTATGGCTACACCTTC. Amino acids: CASSSSSGQRNYGYTF.

CDR3 protein: CASSGTVSNQPQHF. CDR3 bases: TGTGCCAGCAGCGGGACAGTTAGCAATCAGCCCCAGCATTTT. The rearrangement links TRBV9 to TRBJ1-5; a possible D gene is TRBD1 (6 bases). V shed 3 bases and J shed 0 bases, with 7 bases lying between them. This CDR3 is built from 14 residues. The germline V gene encodes CDR1 SGDLS and CDR2 YYNGEE.

The chain uses TRBV19 and TRBJ1-2; D possibly corresponds to TRBD1 (6 bases). The CDR3 runs to 15 residues. V lost 7 bases to trimming and J lost 1 base, with 16 bases between them. Germline CDR1 is LNHDA and CDR2 is SQIVND (reference sequence). The CDR3 coding sequence is TGTGCCAGTAATTTGGACAGAACTCTTAACTATGGCTACACCTTC. As protein: CASNLDRTLNYGYTF.

The chain uses TRBV7-2 and TRBJ1-3, with D tentatively TRBD1 (5 bases). The CDR3 contains 16 residues. Trimming removed 1 base from V and 1 base from J, with 11 bases in between. Per germline, CDR1 SGHTA and CDR2 FQGNSA. The CDR3 bases are TGTGCCAGCAGCTTAGTCGCAGGGAAATCTGGAAACACCATATATTTT. It yields the protein CASSLVAGKSGNTIYF.

The V call is TRBV5-4, the J call TRBJ1-3; no definite D call. V shed 7 bases and J shed 4 bases, with 12 bases lying between them. Germline values: CDR1 SGHNT, CDR2 YYREEE (reference sequence). The CDR3 contains 13 residues. In nucleotides, the CDR3 is TGTGCCAGCCAGCAACAAGGAGGAAACACCATATATTTT. This gives the protein CASQQQGGNTIYF.

CDR3: CASSSLARGQEKLFF. The CDR3 bases are TGTGCCAGCAGTTCATTGGCCAGGGGGCAGGAAAAACTGTTTTTT. This sequence joins TRBV27 and TRBJ1-4, with 8 bases identical to TRBD1. The CDR3 is made up of 15 amino acids. V lost 4 bases, J lost 8 bases, and 9 bases stayed unmatched. Per germline, CDR1 MNHEY and CDR2 SMNVEV (reference sequence).

CDR3 in DNA: TGTGCCAGCAGCCCACGGACCAACACCGGGGAGCTGTTTTTT. Its protein product is CASSPRTNTGELFF. This chain connects TRBV5-5 to TRBJ2-2; D unresolved. This CDR3 is 14 amino acids long. Trimming removed 4 bases from V and 2 bases from J, with 9 bases in between. The germline gives CDR1 SGHKS, CDR2 YYEKEE (reference sequence).

The genes are TRBV28 and TRBJ1-1; 8 bases map to TRBD1. The trim removed 3 bases at V and 0 bases at J, leaving 6 bases unmatched. The CDR3 sequence is 16 residues long. Germline CDR1 MDHEN, CDR2 SYDVKM. The CDR3: CASSLPWTGLNTEAFF. CDR3 bases: TGTGCCAGCAGTTTGCCTTGGACAGGGCTGAACACTGAAGCTTTCTTT. The full variable domain, rest sourced from reference TRBV28 and TRBJ1-1, is DVKVTQSSRYLVKRTGEKVFLECVQDMDHENMFWYRQDPGLGLRLIYFSYDVKMKEKGDIPEGYSVSREKKERFSLILESASTNQTSMYLCASSLPWTGLNTEAFFGQGTRLTVV.

CDR3 in amino acids: CASSIDRRGHNEQFF. CDR3 sequence (DNA): TGTGCCAGTAGTATAGATAGGCGGGGCCACAATGAGCAGTTCTTC. The chain recombines TRBV19 with TRBJ2-1; D is possibly TRBD2 (6 bases). Trimming took off 0 bases at V and 5 bases at J, with 11 bases between the two ends. The CDR3 loop spans 15 amino acids. The germline V gene has CDR1 LNHDA and CDR2 SQIVND (reference sequence).

For this clone: Within the sample, other DNA sequences also encode this same CDR3. The V and J genes are TRBV4-1 and TRBJ2-1; 7 positions match TRBD2. The CDR3 sequence is 16 residues long. V lost 1 base to trimming and J lost 0 bases; unmatched junction nucleotides: 3. Germline assignment: CDR1 MGHRA and CDR2 YSYEKL. The CDR3 loop reads CASSQVSGGSYNEQFF. CDR3 nucleotides: TGCGCCAGCAGCCAAGTATCGGGGGGCTCCTACAATGAGCAGTTCTTC.

The genes are TRBV7-3 and TRBJ2-1, with D uncertain. The germline CDR1 and CDR2 sequences are SGHTA and FQGTGA. The CDR3 runs to 12 residues. Trimming took 4 bases from V and 15 from J, leaving 16 bases between them. The CDR3 nucleotides are TGTGCCAGCAGCTCCCCGGGCTACTCCCCGTTCTTC. Protein sequence: CASSSPGYSPFF.

The rearrangement links TRBV5-6 to TRBJ2-5; TRBD1 matches at 10 bases. J was trimmed by 14 bases and V by 4 bases; bases with no gene match: 8. Germline V gives CDR1 SGHDT, CDR2 YYEEEE. CDR3 length equals 12 residues. Written as DNA, the CDR3 is TGTGCCAGCAGCATCCGACAGGGGGCGATATACTTC. Its translation: CASSIRQGAIYF. Complete variable domain (other parts from reference TRBV5-6 and TRBJ2-5): DAGVTQSPTHLIKTRGQQVTLRCSPKSGHDTVSWYQQALGQGPQFIFQYYEEEERQRGNFPDRFSGHQFPNYSSELNVNALLLGDSALYLCASSIRQGAIYFGPGTRLLVL.

This rearrangement joins TRBV4-1 to TRBJ1-2; TRBD1 aligns across 7 bases. CDR1 and CDR2 from the germline V gene are MGHRA and YSYEKL. Trimming removed 4 bases from V and 6 bases from J; junction bases left unmatched: 11. The CDR3 has 15 amino acids. This chain's CDR3 is CASSPATGARNGYTF. CDR3 nucleotides: TGCGCCAGCAGCCCAGCCACAGGGGCGAGGAATGGCTACACCTTC.

The chain employs TRBV30 and TRBJ2-7; TRBD1 is a possible D gene (6 bases). Trimming cost V 0 bases and J 3 bases, with 12 bases left between them. Germline assignment: CDR1 GTSNPN and CDR2 SVGIG (reference sequence). This CDR3 has 14 amino acids. The chain's CDR3 is CAWSVGGQVYEQYF. CDR3 nucleotides: TGTGCCTGGAGTGTTGGGGGACAAGTCTACGAGCAGTACTTC.

The chain combines TRBV18 with TRBJ1-2, with 10 bases matching TRBD1. The germline V gene encodes CDR1 KGHSH and CDR2 LQKENI. J lost 7 bases, V lost 3 bases, and 17 bases had no gene match. The CDR3 has 18 residues. The CDR3 bases are TGTGCCAGCTCACCGAACGGTCCCGGGACAGGGGAAGTTAGTGGCTACACCTTC. Its translation: CASSPNGPGTGEVSGYTF.

This clone occurred once. The DNA for the CDR3 is TGTGCCAGTAGTCTCCGGACAGGGACAGATACGCAGTATTTT. It specifies CASSLRTGTDTQYF. The chain carries TRBV19 and TRBJ2-3; 8 bases agree with TRBD1. There are 14 residues in the CDR3. The germline V gene encodes CDR1 LNHDA and CDR2 SQIVND (reference sequence). Trimming removed 5 bases from V and 3 bases from J; junction bases left unmatched: 4.

The rearrangement links TRBV7-9 to TRBJ2-5; 11 bases fit TRBD1. The DNA end is a closer match to TRBJ2-7, so the J assignment may be wrong. The CDR3 contains 14 residues. Germline V lookup: CDR1 SEHNR, CDR2 FQNEAQ (reference sequence). The CDR3 loop reads CASSLAGQGAEQYF. The DNA for the CDR3 is TGTGCCAGCAGCTTAGCAGGACAGGGGGCCGAGCAGTACTTC.

The chain uses TRBV5-4 and TRBJ2-1; the D is unclear. With 4 bases removed from V and 4 bases from J, the gap between germline ends came to 15 bases. The CDR3 has 15 residues. Per the germline V gene, CDR1 is SGHNT and CDR2 is YYREEE (reference sequence). For the CDR3, the DNA is TGTGCCAGCAGCCTAGATCTGGGCAGGTACAATGAGCAGTTCTTC. This sequence encodes CASSLDLGRYNEQFF.